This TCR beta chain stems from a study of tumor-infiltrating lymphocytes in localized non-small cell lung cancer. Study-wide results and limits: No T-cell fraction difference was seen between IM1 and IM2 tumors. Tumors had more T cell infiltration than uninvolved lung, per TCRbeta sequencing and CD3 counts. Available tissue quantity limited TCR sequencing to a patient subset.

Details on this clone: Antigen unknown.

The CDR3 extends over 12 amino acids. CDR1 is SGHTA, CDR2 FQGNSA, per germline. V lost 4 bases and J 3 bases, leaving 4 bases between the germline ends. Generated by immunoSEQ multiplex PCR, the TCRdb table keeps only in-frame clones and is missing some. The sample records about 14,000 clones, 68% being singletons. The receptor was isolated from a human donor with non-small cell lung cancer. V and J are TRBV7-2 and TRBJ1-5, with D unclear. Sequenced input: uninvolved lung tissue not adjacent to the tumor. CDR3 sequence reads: CASSSYNQPQHF. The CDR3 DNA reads TGTGCCAGCAGCTCGTACAATCAGCCCCAGCATTTT.